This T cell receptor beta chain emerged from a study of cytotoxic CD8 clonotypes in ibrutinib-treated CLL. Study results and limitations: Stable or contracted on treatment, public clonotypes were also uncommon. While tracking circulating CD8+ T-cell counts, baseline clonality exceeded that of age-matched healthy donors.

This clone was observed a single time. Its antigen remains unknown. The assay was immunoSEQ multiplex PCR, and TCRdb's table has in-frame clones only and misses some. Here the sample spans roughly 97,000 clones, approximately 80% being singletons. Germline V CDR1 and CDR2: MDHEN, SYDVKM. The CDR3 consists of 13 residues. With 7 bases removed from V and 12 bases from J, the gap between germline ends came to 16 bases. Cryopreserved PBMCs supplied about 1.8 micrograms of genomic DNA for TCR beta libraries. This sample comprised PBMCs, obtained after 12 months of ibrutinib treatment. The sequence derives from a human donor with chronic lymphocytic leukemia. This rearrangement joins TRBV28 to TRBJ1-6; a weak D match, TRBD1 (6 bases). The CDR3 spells CASKSGANVPLHF. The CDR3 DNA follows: TGTGCCAGCAAGTCGGGGGCCAACGTACCCCTCCACTTT.